This TCR beta chain derives from a study of cytomegalovirus exposure and HLA in healthy donors (dated by TCRdb to 2016 to 2017). Notes on the research overall: According to an earlier analysis of 587 of the donors, 200 million or so T cells yielded roughly 110 million unique TCR beta sequences and about 300 Gb of sequence data. Roughly five DR-DQ haplotypes were treated as single units for association and clustering because of strong linkage in the cohort. High-throughput TCR immunosequencing, statistical association of individual TCRs with disease status, and machine learning were combined to predict cytomegalovirus infection status. Of the 300 to 450 genotyped donors, approximately 83% fell in the genetic ancestry cluster associated with self-reported Caucasian donors. The study was designed to test whether signatures of past pathogen exposure could be identified by cataloging public T cell receptors. A separate validation cohort of 90 to 150 different subjects was used in addition to the approximately 670-subject first cohort. All discovery cohort repertoires had been generated on a single sequencing platform. The later analysis used no new phenotypic data to find candidate immune exposures, relying instead on TCR beta sequences and their occurrence across donors. An earlier analysis of several hundred of the donors applied high-throughput TCR beta sequencing to assess whether each TCR beta V gene segment acted as functional or pseudogenic. Using immunosequencing, the study profiled T cell repertoires from 640 or so subjects and related those repertoires to cytomegalovirus serostatus. A later analysis re-analyzed previously published TCR beta repertoires from 500 to 700 donors and added high-resolution HLA genotyping to study TCR occurrence patterns. Alongside the repertoire data, information on donor age, sex, ethnicity and CMV serostatus was compiled. Roughly 300 gigabases of sequencing data and roughly 90 million unique TCR sequences were included in an early release covering roughly 600 HLA-typed donors. Among some 410 genotyped donors of the cohort, an average of about 240,000 unique TCR beta nucleotide sequences were sequenced per donor, roughly a sixth of them non-productive. A later genetic analysis used genome-wide SNP genotypes for about 65% of the 666 donors, treating that subset as a discovery cohort. The number of donors typed differed by locus, with 629-630 for A, B, C, DRB1 and DQB1, around 520 for DQA1, 600 to 610 for DPA1, and around 460 for DPB1. Class I and class II HLA loci were covered by the typing at four-digit resolution.

The cohort consisted of 670 or so healthy bone marrow donors. At the time of sampling, every cohort member was nominally healthy, though immune exposures that went unrecorded were likely present. The donor was CMV seropositive and was included in the group of 250 to 300 seropositive cohort members. Each donor provided a peripheral blood sample, and peripheral blood mononuclear cells were used for TCR beta sequencing. Genomic DNA extraction from the blood cell samples was performed with the Qiagen DNeasy Blood Extraction Kit. Findings and caveats that apply to the study as a whole: According to a later analysis, most CMV-associated TCR beta chains appeared to be HLA-restricted, and the HLA associations seemed to be driven largely by CMV exposure. For the cohort, immune exposure information was limited to CMV serostatus. When HLA alleles, especially DR and DQ, strongly co-occurred, attributing TCR associations to individual alleles was difficult. Several of the top co-occurrence clusters appeared to be linked to parvovirus B19, influenza, CMV and Epstein-Barr virus, according to a later analysis. Correlated functional status among segregating V segments might be attributable to linkage disequilibrium, but an unknown experimental factor could not be ruled out. A further reported finding was that TCR beta sequences accurately predicted the HLA-A and HLA-B alleles for most subjects in the first cohort. Only TCR beta chains were sequenced in this cohort, and the absence of alpha or paired-chain data limited detectable features. According to a later genetic analysis, donors in an Asian-associated ancestry cluster had fewer N-insertions in productive TCRs than the approximately 670-donor mean. A later genetic analysis associated a missense DCLRE1C variant with V-gene and J-gene trimming of TCR beta chains, and an independent cohort replicated the association. A later analysis found that HLA-associated TCR beta chains were more clonally expanded and had lower generation probabilities than equally common non-associated chains. The study gave a list of roughly 150 TCR beta chains associated with cytomegalovirus. Because counts were too low, under 20 rarely observed V segments, including chromosome 9 orphons, were left out of the earlier analysis of about 500 of the donors. The authors suggested that the approach could potentially be generalized to other disease states and immunological phenotypes. HLA typing was unavailable for some donors at each locus, so association tests used only the typed subset. At a false discovery rate of 0.05, a later analysis linked some 18,000 TCR beta sequences to specific HLA alleles. In vitro tests confirmed that a few of the cytomegalovirus-associated TCR beta chains recognize cytomegalovirus antigens. While some public TCRs were present in many individuals, most TCR sequences turned up only very rarely across donors. The presence/absence analyses assumed that sequencing depth was roughly uniform across donors, and that assumption may not be true. The 87-base-pair reads could not distinguish some IMGT-functional V segments, including TRBV6-2 and TRBV6-3, so those segments were excluded. A group of highly shared sequence variants was considered likely to be a technical artifact of the sequencing pipeline. An earlier analysis of 450 to 750 of the donors showed that most TCR beta V segments appeared in productive rearrangements either about 87% or about 30% of the time, which broadly matched IMGT annotations. In a later analysis, the rate of TCR association differed among HLA loci, with DRB1 alleles having the most associated TCRs and HLA-C alleles having the fewest. The classifier was reported to diagnose cytomegalovirus status with high specificity and sensitivity in both the original cohort and the validation cohort.

From its cysteine to its phenylalanine, the CDR3 spans 16 amino acids. Here the CDR3 DNA is all that survives: 48 bases in frame from base 1. Sequences SGHRS (CDR1) and YFSETQ (CDR2) are obtained from the germline V gene. The junction shows trimming of 2 bases on V and 6 bases on J, and the gene matches do not reach 8 bases of it. The receptor library was made with the immunoSEQ multiplex PCR assay. The multiplex PCR relied on a mix of 60 forward primers for TCR Vbeta segments and 13 reverse primers for TCR Jbeta segments. A multiplex PCR assay on genomic DNA amplified the CDR3 region of rearranged TCR beta genes. The Illumina HiSeq System was used to sequence the amplified TCR beta libraries as 87-base-pair reads. Per the original workflow: Across the 640 or so repertoires, a later analysis counted roughly 77 million unique TCR beta chains, some 11 million of which were shared by at least two donors. Raw reads were error-corrected and collapsed into unique sequences by a nearest-neighbor algorithm in which closely related sequences were merged to remove PCR and sequencing errors. CDR3 sequences were aligned to IMGT reference sequences to assign V, D and J gene segments. For a sequence to be retained, a match of at least six nucleotides was required to both a V gene segment and a J gene segment. Rearrangements were classified as productive when the CDR3 lacked stop codons and remained in frame with V and J, and all other rearrangements were classified as non-productive. Following IMGT convention, CDR3 was defined as the stretch from the second conserved V-encoded cysteine up to the conserved J-encoded phenylalanine. In an earlier analysis of more than 550 of the donors, sequences lacking an unambiguous match to a single V gene segment were excluded. In an earlier analysis of some 590 of the donors, a V segment was called functional when productive rearrangements were above 56.7%, and segregating when the standard deviation between donors exceeded 5%. A statistical classification framework was developed to diagnose cytomegalovirus status using the catalog of TCR beta chain sequences. In a later analysis, TCR nucleotide sequences were compared against IMGT/GENE-DB human TR gene sequences so that V and J genes could be assigned. Using the TCRdist pipeline, a later analysis assigned CDR3 sequences along with most-parsimonious VDJ recombination scenarios. A later analysis defined each TCR beta chain by its CDR3 amino acid sequence plus V-gene family, and excluded reads lacking a unique V-gene family. As a way to deal with suspected cross-contamination and a sequencing artifact, a later analysis dropped roughly 600 nucleotide sequences that were highly shared and had low generation probability. For each public chain, a later analysis derived a clonal expansion index from normalized ranks of inferred template counts within each repertoire. A later analysis computed generation probabilities with a VDJ recombination model fitted to out-of-frame rearrangements, and checked the results against IGoR. A later analysis scored TCR-TCR, TCR-HLA and TCR-CMV co-occurrence with hypergeometric tests, applying a repertoire-size bias correction to TCR pairs. To estimate false discovery rates, a later analysis permuted the HLA or CMV assignments 20 times. In a later analysis, co-occurring TCRs were grouped using DBSCAN, with TCRdist sequence similarity added in when clustering inside HLA-allele-positive subsets. For co-occurrence clustering, repertoires with fewer than 30,000 or more than 120,000 public chains were excluded, along with four or five repertoires with anomalous nucleotide sharing. The immuneACCESS repertoire file appears here via TCRdb, limited to in-frame rearrangements. These files lack a portion of the clones; in checked studies, under half of the deficit traces to unresolved V genes, and the cause of the others is not known. The D gene and trimming were derived from the DNA, and the V and J assignments and clone size from that table. Across this sample there are under 200,000 clones, with 82% seen only once. Approximately 1.4% of the sample comes from the top ten.

As to this clone: Its antigen remains undetermined. The sample holds no much larger clone one base away, and base qualities are not on file.

Material: PBMCs. The clonotype originates from a girl aged 5 to 17 in good health and CMV-seropositive. The chain is assembled from TRBV5-1 and TRBJ2-2; TRBD1 lines up with 9 middle nucleotides. The sequenced DNA is TGCGCCAGCAGCTTCAGGGGACAGGGTACCTCCGGGGAGCTGTTTTTT. This codes for CASSFRGQGTSGELFF.